Sequencing of this TCR beta chain was carried out in a study of T cells in Graves' hyperthyroidism and ophthalmopathy. Comments on this clonotype: Its antigen is as yet unknown. At one end the junction does not follow the germline gene, possibly because of a read error.

Reasons for excluding patients were uncontrolled infection, other autoimmune disease, pregnancy or lactation. Study-level findings and limits: The model's output predicted ophthalmopathy at a median of roughly 6.9 months prior to onset. Most thyroid-expanded clonotypes above 0.001 were also found in blood. Through a model of 13 V-J features, ophthalmopathy was separated from stable hyperthyroidism.

From RNA transcripts, TCR beta CDR3 regions were amplified. The HTBI set primed first-round TCR CDR3 RT-PCR. TCRdb re-called the multiplex PCR reads with MiXCR, one entry per CDR3 protein. The sample carries 490,000 or so distinct CDR3 sequences, 35% to 50% recorded once. The germline V gene has CDR1 DFQATT and CDR2 SNEGSKA (reference sequence). This CDR3 is built from 11 residues. The TCR originated in an adult woman with Graves' disease, either hyperthyroidism or ophthalmopathy (not recorded which). The V and J genes are TRBV20-1 and TRBJ2-7, with D tentatively TRBD1 or TRBD2 (5 bases each). The material sequenced was peripheral blood or thyroid tissue (not recorded which). The CDR3 bases are TGCAGTGCCGGGGCCTCAGGGAAGGCAGACTTC. This gives the protein CSAGASGKADF.